Listed below are T cell receptor beta chains from one sample, sequenced in a study of blood T cells in healthy people across ages. TCRdb reanalysed the 5' RACE reads using MiXCR and keeps one entry per CDR3 protein. The sample yields roughly 730,000 distinct CDR3 sequences, more than 50% seen once. Sequencing was done on a sample of blood. The receptors originated from a man in his forties in good health. Both conserved end residues are part of each CDR3. D genes are given only for firm matches. Size values are once, few and many counts, or a class for expanded clones, and some rows have none.

j_gene | v_gene | abundance | d_gene | CDR3nt | CDR3aa
TRBJ1-4 | TRBV29-1 | . | . | TGCAGCGTTGACAGGTCTAATGAAAAACTGTTTTTT | CSVDRSNEKLFF
TRBJ2-7 | TRBV7-2 | . | . | TGTGCCAGCGGGCGGAAAGACGGGGAGCTCACCTACGAGCAGTACTTC | CASGRKDGELTYEQYF
TRBJ2-7 | TRBV29-1 | . | . | TGCAGCGCTAGGATAGTATCTAGCTCCTACGAGCAGTACTTC | CSARIVSSSYEQYF
TRBJ2-2 | TRBV7-2 | . | TRBD2 | TGTGCCAGCAGCTTAGGCCTAGCGGGCCCCACCGGGGAGCTGTTTTTT | CASSLGLAGPTGELFF
TRBJ1-5 | TRBV12-3/TRBV12-4 | . | . | TGTGCCAGCAGTCTACGGACAAGTAGATACCAGCCCCAGCATTTT | CASSLRTSRYQPQHF
TRBJ1-5 | TRBV6-5 | . | . | TGTGCCAGCAGTTACTACTCGGGGACGCCCCAGCATTTT | CASSYYSGTPQHF
TRBJ2-3 | TRBV12-3/TRBV12-4 | . | TRBD1 | TGTGCCAGCAGCCTCAGGGGGCACACAGATACGCAGTATTTT | CASSLRGHTDTQYF
TRBJ1-6 | TRBV21-1 | . | . | TGTGCCAGCAGCAGGCAACCGGGACAGGGGGCGCAAACATATAATTCACCCCTCCACTTT | CASSRQPGQGAQTYNSPLHF
TRBJ1-5 | TRBV28 | once | TRBD1 | TGTGCCAGCATAGGCGGGACAGGGGATCAGCCCCAGCATTTT | CASIGGTGDQPQHF
TRBJ2-5 | TRBV6-6 | . | TRBD1 | TGTGCCAGCAGCCTAAACAGGGGATCCCAAGAGACCCAGTACTTC | CASSLNRGSQETQYF
TRBJ2-2 | TRBV29-1 | . | TRBD2 | TGCAGCGTTTCCTCTAGCGGGGGATACACCGGGGAGCTGTTTTTT | CSVSSSGGYTGELFF
TRBJ2-2 | TRBV27 | few | . | TGTGCCAGCAGTTTTAGGTCAGATAACACCGGGGAGCTGTTTTTT | CASSFRSDNTGELFF
TRBJ2-7 | TRBV3-1 | . | . | TGTGCCAGCAGCCAAGGCGCTTTTTTCTCCTACGAGCAGTACTTC | CASSQGAFFSYEQYF
TRBJ2-7 | TRBV4-3 | . | TRBD1 | TGCGCCAGCAGCCAAGACCGGGACAGCTCCGACGAGCAGTACTTC | CASSQDRDSSDEQYF
TRBJ2-7 | TRBV28 | . | . | TGTGCCAGCAGACCGACAGAAATCTACGAGCAGTACTTC | CASRPTEIYEQYF
TRBJ2-5 | TRBV6-6 | . | TRBD2 | TGTGCCAGCAGTTACCTCAGCGGGAGAGAGACCCAGTACTTC | CASSYLSGRETQYF
TRBJ2-4 | TRBV3-1 | . | . | TGTGCCAGCAGCCCACAAGCGAGGGGTGAGCAGTACTTC | CASSPQARGEQYF
TRBJ2-5 | TRBV28 | . | . | TGTGCCAGCAGTCTTCCGGACAGTGGCAATGAGCAGTACTTC | CASSLPDSGNEQYF
TRBJ2-4 | TRBV11-1 | many | . | TGTGCCAGCAGCCCTCCGGGACCACGGGGGGCAAACATTCAGTACTTC | CASSPPGPRGANIQYF
TRBJ2-3 | TRBV5-1 | . | TRBD2 | TGCGCCAGCAGTGCTACTCGAAGTAGCGGGAACACAGATACGCAGTATTTT | CASSATRSSGNTDTQYF
TRBJ2-1 | TRBV4-3 | . | . | TGCGCCAGCAGCCAAGAAGGCTTTGGGAACAGGGTGAATGAGCAGTTCTTC | CASSQEGFGNRVNEQFF
TRBJ2-7 | TRBV29-1 | . | TRBD1 | TGCAGCGTTGAATTGGGGACAGGGTCCTACGAGCAGTACTTC | CSVELGTGSYEQYF
TRBJ2-3 | TRBV20-1 | few | TRBD2 | TGCAGTGCTAGGACTAGCGGGGGCACAGATACGCAGTATTTT | CSARTSGGTDTQYF
TRBJ2-3 | TRBV5-1 | . | TRBD2 | TGCGCCAGCAGCCTCCAAGCGGGAGGGCTGGCAGATACGCAGTATTTT | CASSLQAGGLADTQYF
TRBJ1-2 | TRBV4-3 | . | . | TGCGCCAGCAGCCAAGAGCTAAAGACAGCGCCTAACTTC | CASSQELKTAPNF
TRBJ2-1 | TRBV7-6 | . | . | TGTGCCAGCAGCTTAGCAGTCAACTCCTACAATGAGCAGTTCTTC | CASSLAVNSYNEQFF
TRBJ2-1 | TRBV5-5 | . | TRBD2 | TGTGCCAGCAGCTACACTAGCGGGGGGGCGTCCTACAATGAGCAGTTCTTC | CASSYTSGGASYNEQFF
TRBJ2-1 | TRBV4-2 | . | TRBD2 | TGTGCCAGCAGCAAACGAGACCGACTCGGGAGGAATGAGCAGTTCTTC | CASSKRDRLGRNEQFF
TRBJ2-5 | TRBV30 | few | . | TGTGCCTTCGACGGGGGTTCGGGGACCCAGTACTTC | CAFDGGSGTQYF
TRBJ2-7 | TRBV7-9 | . | . | TGTGCCAGCAGCCCCGCCCCCTACGAGCAGTACTTC | CASSPAPYEQYF
TRBJ2-1 | TRBV30 | few | TRBD2 | TGTGCCTGGGGCGGAACTAGCGGATACAATGAGCAGTTCTTC | CAWGGTSGYNEQFF
TRBJ2-5 | TRBV5-1 | . | TRBD1 | TGCGCCAGCAGCTTGGGGGACAGCGTAGGGGAGACCCAGTACTTC | CASSLGDSVGETQYF
TRBJ1-5 | TRBV20-1 | . | TRBD1 | TGCAGTGCTAGAGATAGGAGACAGGGTGATCAGCCCCAGCATTTT | CSARDRRQGDQPQHF
TRBJ2-1 | TRBV5-1 | once | . | TGCGCCAGCAGCTTCCCCCGGCCTACCTACAATGAGCAGTTCTTC | CASSFPRPTYNEQFF
TRBJ1-4 | TRBV16 | . | . | TGTGCCAGCAGCCGACAGCCAACTAATGAAAAACTGTTTTTT | CASSRQPTNEKLFF
TRBJ2-5 | TRBV29-1 | . | . | TGCAGCGTTGATCCTCATGCGAGGGTAGGCGAGACCCAGTACTTC | CSVDPHARVGETQYF
TRBJ2-6 | TRBV6-6 | . | TRBD2 | TGTGCCAGCAGTTACTCCTGGGGGAGGGCTGGGGCCAACGTCCTGACTTTC | CASSYSWGRAGANVLTF
TRBJ2-1 | TRBV30 | once | TRBD2 | TGTGCCTGGAGTTTCGGCGGGGGGAACAATGAGCAGTTCTTC | CAWSFGGGNNEQFF
TRBJ1-2 | TRBV6-2/TRBV6-3 | . | TRBD1 | TGTGCCAGCAGTTACTCGCCGGGACAGGGATTCTATGGCTACACCTTC | CASSYSPGQGFYGYTF
TRBJ2-1 | TRBV6-2/TRBV6-3 | . | TRBD1 | TGTGCCAGCAGGGAAGGGACAGGGGGCCAAAATGAGCAGTTCTTC | CASREGTGGQNEQFF
TRBJ2-5 | TRBV5-6 | . | . | TGTGCCAGCACGACTCTCAGGGGCCAAGAGACCCAGTACTTC | CASTTLRGQETQYF
TRBJ1-6 | TRBV7-2 | . | . | TGTGCCAGCAGCTTAGAGGGGGTGGGGAATTCACCCCTCCACTTT | CASSLEGVGNSPLHF
TRBJ2-2 | TRBV4-2 | . | . | TGTGCCAGCAGCCCTCCGGGACGCCTCACCGGGGAGCTGTTTTTT | CASSPPGRLTGELFF
TRBJ1-5 | TRBV19 | . | . | TGTGCCAGTAGCCGGACAGTCCTCGGTCCGCCCCAGCATTTT | CASSRTVLGPPQHF
TRBJ2-3 | TRBV29-1 | . | . | TGCAGCGCCCCTATTCTGGGTACGCAGTATTTT | CSAPILGTQYF
TRBJ2-7 | TRBV4-1 | . | TRBD1 | TGCGCCAGCAGCCAACTTACCGGGACAGGGACTTACGAGCAGTACTTC | CASSQLTGTGTYEQYF
TRBJ2-7 | TRBV15 | . | TRBD1 | TGTGCCACCAGCAGGGACAGGGGAGAGTACGAGCAGTACTTC | CATSRDRGEYEQYF
TRBJ2-7 | TRBV9 | . | TRBD2 | TGTGCCAGCAGCGTAGTGGGACTAGGGAGCGCCGAGCAGTACTTC | CASSVVGLGSAEQYF
TRBJ2-2 | TRBV14 | . | . | TGTGCCAGCAGCCAAGTGAAGGGTACCGGGGAGCTGTTTTTT | CASSQVKGTGELFF
TRBJ2-5 | TRBV20-1 | . | TRBD2 | TGCAGTGCTCTAGGGACTAGCGGGGCGGAGGGGACCCAGTACTTC | CSALGTSGAEGTQYF
TRBJ2-3 | TRBV12-3/TRBV12-4 | few | . | TGTGCCAGCAGTTTTTTGGTGGGCACGCATACGCAGTATTTT | CASSFLVGTHTQYF
TRBJ2-4 | TRBV12-3/TRBV12-4 | . | . | TGTGCCAGCAGTTTAGGGTCCGGAGGCGGGGCAACGGTTCAGTACTTC | CASSLGSGGGATVQYF
TRBJ2-5 | TRBV24-1 | few | . | TGTGCCACCAGTGGGTACGAGGTCGGGACCCAGTACTTC | CATSGYEVGTQYF
TRBJ2-1 | TRBV15 | many | . | TGTGCCACCAGCAGGGACACCGAGGCCTACAATGAGCAGTTCTTC | CATSRDTEAYNEQFF
TRBJ1-1 | TRBV5-5 | . | TRBD1 | TGTGCCAGCAGCTCTAGACAGGGGACCTCCACCGAAGCTTTCTTT | CASSSRQGTSTEAFF
TRBJ1-2 | TRBV5-5 | . | . | TGTGCCAGCAGCTTTTTGAATGGCTACACCTTC | CASSFLNGYTF
TRBJ2-1 | TRBV5-4 | . | TRBD2 | TGTGCCAGCAGCGGGACTAGCGGCGGGAATGAGCAGTTCTTC | CASSGTSGGNEQFF
TRBJ2-1 | TRBV12-3/TRBV12-4 | . | . | TGTGCCAGCAGTCCGACAGGTTACAATGAGCAGTTCTTC | CASSPTGYNEQFF
TRBJ1-2 | TRBV7-4 | once | TRBD1 | TGTGCCAGCAGCTTAAGTGGGACAGGGACGGGCTACACCTTC | CASSLSGTGTGYTF